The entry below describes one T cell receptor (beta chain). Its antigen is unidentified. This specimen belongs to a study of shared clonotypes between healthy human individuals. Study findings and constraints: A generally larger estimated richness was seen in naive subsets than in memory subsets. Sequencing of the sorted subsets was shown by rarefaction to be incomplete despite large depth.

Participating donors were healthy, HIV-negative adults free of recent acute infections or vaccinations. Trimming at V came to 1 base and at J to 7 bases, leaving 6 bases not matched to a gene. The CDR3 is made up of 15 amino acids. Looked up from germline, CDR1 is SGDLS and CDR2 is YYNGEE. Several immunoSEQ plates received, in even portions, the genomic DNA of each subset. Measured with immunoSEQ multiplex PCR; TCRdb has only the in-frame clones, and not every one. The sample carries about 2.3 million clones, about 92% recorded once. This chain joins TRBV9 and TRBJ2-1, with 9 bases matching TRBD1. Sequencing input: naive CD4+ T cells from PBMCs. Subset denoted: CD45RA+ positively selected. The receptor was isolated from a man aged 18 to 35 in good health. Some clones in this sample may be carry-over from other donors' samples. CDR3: CASSVTGTGKNEQFF. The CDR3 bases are TGTGCCAGCAGCGTAACCGGGACAGGGAAAAATGAGCAGTTCTTC.